This TCR beta chain was identified during a study of neurological immune-mediated disorders. Study-level points and caveats: Falling below healthy controls, multiple sclerosis showed the least TCR clonal expansion, while HTLV-1-associated myelopathy showed the most.

Remarks on this clonotype: The antigen remains undetermined.

The V end was cut by 0 bases, the J end by 5 bases, with 7 bases between. The CDR3 sequence is 13 residues long. Germline V gene data show CDR1 as SGHDN and CDR2 as FVKESK. From the 5' RACE reads, TCRdb called clonotypes with MiXCR, one entry per CDR3 protein. The table has approximately 87,000 distinct CDR3 sequences, approximately 14% seen once. The specimen was PBMCs. This TCR came from a woman aged 45-60 years in good health. The chain carries TRBV14 and TRBJ1-2; D is uncertain. CDR3 protein: CASSQDVGYGYTF. The CDR3 DNA reads TGTGCCAGCAGCCAAGATGTGGGGTATGGCTACACCTTC.